The 4 T cell receptor beta chains presented below share a single source sample, sequenced in a study of CD8 T cells in Susac syndrome. The authors reverse transcribed about 0.5 to 1 ug RNA with random hexamers. Using its own MiXCR run on the immunoSEQ multiplex PCR reads, TCRdb lists one record per CDR3 protein. Altogether hundreds of thousands of distinct CDR3 sequences are present, approximately 85% being singletons, with the ten largest covering around 0.22%. Sequenced input: CD8+ T cells from PBMCs. These receptors all stem from a human donor with multiple sclerosis.

This chain uses TRBV6-5 with TRBJ1-1, with 9 bases identical to TRBD1. Unmatched junction bases numbered 10, after V lost 2 bases and J lost 3 bases. The CDR3 extends over 17 amino acids. Germline V lookup: CDR1 MNHEY, CDR2 SVGAGI. Here the CDR3 DNA reads TGTGCCAGCAGTTACCATCCGACAGGGGGGGGTGACACTGAAGCTTTCTTT. As protein: CASSYHPTGGGDTEAFF.

The chain uses TRBV5-6 and TRBJ1-2; D is possibly TRBD1 (5 bases). The CDR3 runs 14 residues. Trimming took off 0 bases at V and 9 bases at J, with 15 bases between the two ends. Germline V lookup: CDR1 SGHDT, CDR2 YYEEEE. The CDR3, as DNA: TGTGCCAGCAGCTTGGCGTACGGGACTTCACGCTACACCTTC. Encoded protein: CASSLAYGTSRYTF.

This chain links TRBV27 with TRBJ2-5; TRBD2 matches at 9 bases. The V segment lost 0 bases and the J segment 4 bases; nucleotides outside the gene matches: 0. From germline, CDR1 is MNHEY and CDR2 SMNVEV (reference sequence). There are 14 residues in the CDR3. The CDR3 DNA is TGTGCCAGCAGTTTATCGGGACTAGCAGAGACCCAGTACTTC. It codes for CASSLSGLAETQYF.

The J gene is TRBJ2-2, the V gene TRBV28; D is possibly TRBD1 (5 bases). The V gene's germline CDR1 is MDHEN and CDR2 SYDVKM. CDR3 size: 12 residues. V was trimmed by 3 bases and J by 14 bases, leaving 13 bases between them. CDR3 protein: CASSFGAGYLFF. The CDR3 bases are TGTGCCAGCAGTTTTGGGGCCGGTTATCTGTTTTTT.